This T cell receptor (beta chain) was identified during a study of T cell changes during pregnancy in multiple sclerosis. This clone was found once. Assay used: immunoSEQ multiplex PCR; TCRdb lists only in-frame clones, some missing. This table has roughly 60,000 clones, around 91% appearing once. This sequence was found in a female donor in good health, enrolled as a control in a pregnancy study. Sequencing used peripheral blood, obtained in the second trimester of pregnancy.

In DNA, the CDR3 is TGTGCCAGCAGTTTAGCTAGTACCTACAATGAGCAGTTCTTC. Translated: CASSLASTYNEQFF. The rearrangement uses TRBV27 and TRBJ2-1; D gene uncertain. CDR1 is MNHEY and CDR2 is SMNVEV in the germline V gene (reference sequence). The CDR3 loop spans 14 amino acids. Deletions cut 2 bases from V and 2 bases from J, with 7 bases between.